One and the same sample provided the 5 T cell receptor beta chains below, sequenced in a study of T cells in Graves' hyperthyroidism and ophthalmopathy. Amplification yielded TCR beta CDR3 regions, with RNA transcripts as the source. First-round RT-PCR targeting the TCR CDR3 was performed with the HTBI primer set. One entry per CDR3 protein, called by TCRdb with MiXCR from the multiplex PCR reads. The profile shows about 350,000 distinct CDR3 sequences, 19% of them singletons. Sequencing was done on a sample of blood. These receptors were taken from a woman under 30 with Graves' hyperthyroidism.

This clonotype was seen many times. V and J are TRBV12-3 or TRBV12-4 and TRBJ1-1; weak D call: TRBD1 (5 bases). The V and J ends lost 6 bases and 1 base respectively, with 12 bases between them. This CDR3 has 14 amino acids. As DNA, the CDR3 is TGTGCCAGCAGGTTTGGGACGAAGAACACTGAAGCTTTCTTT. Translating it yields CASRFGTKNTEAFF.

This clonotype has a count of ten or more. This sequence joins TRBV20-1 and TRBJ2-5; tentatively, D is TRBD1 or TRBD2 (5 bases each). Per the germline V gene, CDR1 is DFQATT and CDR2 is SNEGSKA (reference sequence). V was clipped by 0 bases and J by 3 bases, with 8 bases between them. The CDR3 runs to 13 residues. In nucleotides, the CDR3 is TGCAGTGCTAGAGATTTGGGGGAAGAGACCCAGTACTTC. Its translation is CSARDLGEETQYF.

The gene calls are TRBV25-1 and TRBJ1-1; the D is unclear. From germline, CDR1 is MGHDK and CDR2 SYGVNS. The V and J ends lost 2 bases and 1 base respectively, with 8 bases between them. The CDR3 covers 14 residues. CDR3 sequence (DNA): TGTGCCAGCAGTGAAGGGTACGAGAACACTGAAGCTTTCTTT. Its translation is CASSEGYENTEAFF.

This clonotype was recorded once. A much larger clone lies one base from this, so it may be a read error. The CDR3 loop reads CASSLRGGGGIAYEQYV. The CDR3 DNA follows: TGTGCCAGCAGCTTACGGGGAGGCGGTGGTATTGCCTACGAGCAGTACGTC. The chain recombines TRBV11-1 with TRBJ2-7, with TRBD2 as a possible D gene (6 bases). The germline V gene encodes CDR1 SGHAT and CDR2 FQDESV (reference sequence). V dropped 2 bases and J dropped 2 bases, with 19 bases sitting between them. CDR3 length: 17 residues.

This clonotype has at least ten counts. This chain joins TRBV5-1 and TRBJ2-5; D unresolved. From germline, CDR1 is SGHRS and CDR2 YFSETQ. The CDR3 runs to 14 residues. The V and J ends lost 7 bases and 5 bases respectively, with 18 bases between them. CDR3: CASGLGSQVETQYF. Here the CDR3 DNA reads TGCGCCAGCGGGCTGGGTTCCCAGGTCGAGACCCAGTACTTC.